This passage covers 18 T cell receptor beta chains from one sample sequenced in a study of T cells after yellow fever vaccination. TCRdb re-called the 5' RACE reads with MiXCR, one entry per CDR3 protein. The table shows almost 600,000 distinct CDR3 sequences, with about 13% occurring only once. Specimen: PBMCs, collected on the day of the yellow fever booster vaccination. The receptors shown here come from a man in his thirties or forties who received the YFV17D yellow fever vaccine.

Here the CDR3 reads CASSARPRDSSYNEQFF. DNA for the CDR3: TGTGCCAGCAGCGCCCGTCCCCGGGACAGCTCCTACAATGAGCAGTTCTTC. This chain uses TRBV9 with TRBJ2-1; TRBD1 aligns across 7 bases. CDR3 length: 17 residues. The germline V gene encodes CDR1 SGDLS and CDR2 YYNGEE. Trimming took 3 bases from V and 0 from J; bases not matched to a gene: 9.

This clonotype turned up a few times. V is TRBV7-2 and J is TRBJ2-1; 7 bases agree with TRBD2. The ends lost 3 bases at V and 0 bases at J; junction bases unmatched: 8. The CDR3 is 17 residues long. Germline V gene lookup returns CDR1 SGHTA and CDR2 FQGNSA. Here the CDR3 DNA reads TGTGCCAGCAGCTTTGGGCTGCGGGGGAGCTCCTACAATGAGCAGTTCTTC. Its translation is CASSFGLRGSSYNEQFF. Full variable domain (missing parts from reference TRBV7-2 and TRBJ2-1): GAGVSQSPSNKVTEKGKDVELRCDPISGHTALYWYRQSLGQGLEFLIYFQGNSAPDKSGLPSDRFSAERTGGSVSTLTIQRTQQEDSAVYLCASSFGLRGSSYNEQFFGPGTRLTVL.

The chain has TRBV6-5 and TRBJ2-5; D gene ambiguous. Trimming cost V 7 bases and J 7 bases, with 13 bases left between them. CDR3 length: 12 residues. CDR1 is MNHEY and CDR2 is SVGAGI in the germline V gene. CDR3 region: CASIQLPGTQYF. DNA of the CDR3: TGTGCCAGCATCCAGCTTCCTGGGACCCAGTACTTC.

The chain combines TRBV4-3 with TRBJ1-5, with D perhaps TRBD1 (6 bases). CDR3 length: 18 residues. The V end was cut by 0 bases, the J end by 1 base, with 16 bases between. The germline CDR1 and CDR2 sequences are LGHNA and YSLEER. The CDR3 DNA sequence: TGCGCCAGCAGCCAAGACTTAGTCTGGCAGGGGAGCAATCAGCCCCAGCATTTT. This encodes CASSQDLVWQGSNQPQHF.

J is TRBJ2-7 and V is TRBV7-2, with unresolved D. V gave up 5 bases and J gave up 2 bases, with 13 bases separating them. CDR1 SGHTA and CDR2 FQGNSA come from the germline V gene. CDR3 size: 14 residues. The CDR3 loop is CASSNPPLAYEQYF. The DNA of the CDR3 is TGTGCCAGCAGCAACCCCCCCTTAGCCTACGAGCAGTACTTC.

The chain joins TRBV27 to TRBJ1-2, with D uncertain. The ends were cut back, 3 bases at V and 5 bases at J, with 13 bases in the middle. CDR1 is MNHEY, CDR2 SMNVEV, per germline (reference sequence). There are 14 residues in the CDR3. CDR3 sequence reads: CASSFKVESYGYTF. In DNA form, the CDR3 reads TGTGCCAGCAGTTTTAAGGTGGAGTCTTATGGCTACACCTTC.

V is TRBV6-1 and J is TRBJ2-3; D ambiguous. V lost 7 bases and J lost 10, with 21 bases in between. The CDR3 loop spans 14 amino acids. Germline V gene lookup returns CDR1 MNHNS and CDR2 SASEGT. The CDR3 spells CASKLMAAVQAQYF. Written as DNA, the CDR3 is TGTGCCAGCAAACTAATGGCGGCGGTTCAGGCGCAGTATTTT.

This chain links TRBV7-6 with TRBJ2-5, with 9 bases lining up with TRBD1. The CDR3 covers 15 residues. The J segment lost 3 bases and the V segment lost 1 base, leaving 3 bases of the junction unmatched. The germline gives CDR1 SGHVS, CDR2 FNYEAQ. The CDR3 region is CASSLEGQGEETQYF. The CDR3 region has the DNA TGTGCCAGCAGCTTAGAGGGACAGGGAGAAGAGACCCAGTACTTC.

This clonotype was seen more than once but under ten times. CDR3 amino acids: CASSDTRGDTQYF. CDR3 coding DNA: TGTGCCAGTAGTGACACTAGGGGAGATACGCAGTATTTT. The chain employs TRBV19 and TRBJ2-3; D is perhaps TRBD1 or TRBD2 (5 bases each). The CDR3 is 13 amino acids. Germline V gene lookup returns CDR1 LNHDA and CDR2 SQIVND (reference sequence). Trimming took 5 bases from V and 5 from J, leaving 11 bases between them.

This clonotype was picked up a small number of times. This sequence joins TRBV5-1 and TRBJ2-2; 7 bases agree with TRBD1. Germline lookup yields CDR1 SGHRS and CDR2 YFSETQ. This CDR3 region has 16 residues. Losses at the gene ends were 1 base for V and 6 bases for J; bases not matched to a gene: 9. DNA of the CDR3: TGCGCCAGCAGCTTGATCTCGACAGGGTGGGCCGGGGAGCTGTTTTTT. Amino acid sequence: CASSLISTGWAGELFF.

This clonotype was recorded at least ten times. The J gene is TRBJ2-3, the V gene TRBV5-1; TRBD2 matches 7 bases. J lost 3 bases, V lost 3 bases, and 4 bases had no gene match. The CDR3 has 14 amino acids. CDR1 is SGHRS, CDR2 YFSETQ, per germline. Written as DNA, the CDR3 is TGCGCCAGCAGCTCCGGGACTATAACAGATACGCAGTATTTT. This codes for CASSSGTITDTQYF.

The chain links TRBV12-3 or TRBV12-4 to TRBJ2-1; unclear D gene. This CDR3 has 14 residues. Trimming stripped 5 bases from V and 7 bases from J, with 15 bases between. Written as DNA, the CDR3 is TGTGCCAGCAGTGGGGAAAACAAGTGGAATGAGCAGTTCTTC. It translates to CASSGENKWNEQFF.

The rearrangement links TRBV7-3 to TRBJ2-5, with D possibly TRBD2 on 5 matching bases. CDR1 is SGHTA, CDR2 FQGTGA, per germline. Trimming pared 5 bases from V and 7 bases from J, leaving 14 bases between. The CDR3 is 13 residues long. CDR3 in amino acids: CASSPIGEGTQYF. The CDR3 DNA is TGTGCCAGCAGCCCGATCGGGGAAGGGACCCAGTACTTC.

This clonotype was picked up a small number of times. The chain uses TRBV2 and TRBJ2-1; the D gene is possibly TRBD2 (5 bases). CDR3 size: 10 residues. Germline loops: CDR1 SNHLY, CDR2 FYNNEI. With 9 bases removed from V and 10 bases from J, the gap between germline ends came to 10 bases. CDR3 protein: CARRRGEQFF. The CDR3, as DNA: TGTGCCAGGCGGAGAGGGGAGCAGTTCTTC.

This clonotype was picked up a small number of times. The genes are TRBV6-5 and TRBJ2-6, with 12 bases fitting TRBD1. The CDR3 consists of 19 residues. In germline, CDR1 is MNHEY, CDR2 SVGAGI. V gave up 2 bases and J gave up 2 bases; unmatched junction bases: 7. Here the CDR3 DNA reads TGTGCCAGCAGTTACCTTCCTTGGGACAGGGGGCCTGGGGCCAACGTCCTGACTTTC. Amino acids: CASSYLPWDRGPGANVLTF.

This CDR3 is CSARDLSFGYNEQFF. The CDR3 nucleotides read TGCAGTGCTAGAGACCTCTCCTTCGGGTACAATGAGCAGTTCTTC. The V and J genes are TRBV20-1 and TRBJ2-1, with D unresolved. The CDR3 loop spans 15 amino acids. Germline lookup yields CDR1 DFQATT and CDR2 SNEGSKA (reference sequence). V shed 0 bases and J shed 4 bases, with 13 bases lying between them.

The gene calls are TRBV7-6 and TRBJ2-1; D unclear. The V end lost 1 base, the J end lost 1 base, and 14 bases lay between the germline ends. Per the germline V gene, CDR1 is SGHVS and CDR2 is FNYEAQ. This CDR3 is built from 17 residues. This CDR3 reads CASSLVFQALSYNEQFF. The CDR3 coding sequence is TGTGCCAGCAGCTTAGTCTTCCAGGCCTTGTCCTACAATGAGCAGTTCTTC.

The chain is built from TRBV10-1 and TRBJ2-5; D tentatively fits TRBD1 or TRBD2 (5 bases each). Looked up from germline, CDR1 is WNHNN and CDR2 is SYGVQD (reference sequence). V was pared by 0 bases and J by 4 bases, with 12 bases between. The CDR3 contains 15 residues. In nucleotides, the CDR3 is TGCGCCAGCAGTGAGTCGGGGCCAGCGGCAGAGACCCAGTACTTC. Amino acid sequence: CASSESGPAAETQYF.